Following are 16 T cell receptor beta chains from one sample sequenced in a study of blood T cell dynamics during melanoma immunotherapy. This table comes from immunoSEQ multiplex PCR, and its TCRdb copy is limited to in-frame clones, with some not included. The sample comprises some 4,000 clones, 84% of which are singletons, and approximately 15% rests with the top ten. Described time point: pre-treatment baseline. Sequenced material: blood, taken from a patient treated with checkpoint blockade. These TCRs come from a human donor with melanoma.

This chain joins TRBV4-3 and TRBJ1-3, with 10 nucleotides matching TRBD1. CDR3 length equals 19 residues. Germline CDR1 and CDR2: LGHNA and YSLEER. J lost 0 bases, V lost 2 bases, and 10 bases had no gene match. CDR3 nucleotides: TGCGCCAGCAGCCAAAGGAACCCAGGGACAGGGGACTCTGGAAACACCATATATTTT. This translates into CASSQRNPGTGDSGNTIYF.

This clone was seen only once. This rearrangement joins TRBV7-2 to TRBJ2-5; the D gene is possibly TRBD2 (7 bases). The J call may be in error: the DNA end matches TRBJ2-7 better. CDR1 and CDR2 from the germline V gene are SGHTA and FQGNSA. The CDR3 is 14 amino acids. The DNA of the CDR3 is TGTGCCAGCAGCTTAGCGGGGGGGCCGACCGAGCAGTACTTC. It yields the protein CASSLAGGPTEQYF.

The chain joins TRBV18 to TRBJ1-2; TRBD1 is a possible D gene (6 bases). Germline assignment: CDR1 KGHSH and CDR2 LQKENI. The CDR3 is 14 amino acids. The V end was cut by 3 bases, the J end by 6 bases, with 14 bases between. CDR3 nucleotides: TGTGCCAGCTCACCCCGACAGGAATCTCATGGCTACACCTTC. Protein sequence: CASSPRQESHGYTF.

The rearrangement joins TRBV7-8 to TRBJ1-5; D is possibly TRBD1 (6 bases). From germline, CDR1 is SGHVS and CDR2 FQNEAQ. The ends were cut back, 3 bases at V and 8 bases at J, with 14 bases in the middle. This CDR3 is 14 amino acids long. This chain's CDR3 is CASSFQGPIEPQHF. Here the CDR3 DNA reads TGTGCCAGCAGCTTTCAGGGGCCTATCGAGCCCCAGCATTTT.

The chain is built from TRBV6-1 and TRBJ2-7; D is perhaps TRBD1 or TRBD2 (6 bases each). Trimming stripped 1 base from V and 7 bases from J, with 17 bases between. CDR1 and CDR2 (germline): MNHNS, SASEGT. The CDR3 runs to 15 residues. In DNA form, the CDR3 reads TGTGCCAGCAGTGAAGTGGGGGGCGCGGCTGAAGAGCAGTACTTC. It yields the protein CASSEVGGAAEEQYF.

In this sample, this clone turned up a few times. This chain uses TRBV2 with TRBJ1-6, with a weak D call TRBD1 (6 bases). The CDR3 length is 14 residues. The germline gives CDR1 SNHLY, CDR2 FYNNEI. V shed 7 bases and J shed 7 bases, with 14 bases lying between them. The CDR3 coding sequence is TGTGCCAGCACGGGGGGCCGGAGGAATTCACCCCTCCACTTT. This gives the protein CASTGGRRNSPLHF.

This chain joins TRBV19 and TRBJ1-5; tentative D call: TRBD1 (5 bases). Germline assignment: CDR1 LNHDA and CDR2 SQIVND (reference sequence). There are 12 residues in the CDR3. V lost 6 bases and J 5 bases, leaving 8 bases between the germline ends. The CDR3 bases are TGTGCCAGTAGGGGGGATTATCAGCCCCAGCATTTT. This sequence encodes CASRGDYQPQHF.

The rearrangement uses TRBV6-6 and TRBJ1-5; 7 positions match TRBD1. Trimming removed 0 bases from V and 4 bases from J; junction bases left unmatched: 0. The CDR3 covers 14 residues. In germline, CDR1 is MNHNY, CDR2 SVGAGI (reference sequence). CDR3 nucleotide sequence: TGTGCCAGCAGTTACTCGGACAGGAATCAGCCCCAGCATTTT. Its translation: CASSYSDRNQPQHF.

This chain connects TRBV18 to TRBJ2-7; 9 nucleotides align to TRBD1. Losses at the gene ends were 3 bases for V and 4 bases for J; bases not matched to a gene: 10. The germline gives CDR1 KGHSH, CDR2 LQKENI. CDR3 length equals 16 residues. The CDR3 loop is CASSPSRGTGIYEQYF. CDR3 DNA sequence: TGTGCCAGCTCACCGTCGCGCGGGACAGGGATATACGAGCAGTACTTC.

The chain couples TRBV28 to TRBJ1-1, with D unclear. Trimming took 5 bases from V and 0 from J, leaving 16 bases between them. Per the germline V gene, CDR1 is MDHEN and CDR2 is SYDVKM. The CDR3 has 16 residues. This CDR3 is CASSPTPPALNTEAFF. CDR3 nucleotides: TGTGCCAGCAGTCCGACCCCGCCGGCACTGAACACTGAAGCTTTCTTT.

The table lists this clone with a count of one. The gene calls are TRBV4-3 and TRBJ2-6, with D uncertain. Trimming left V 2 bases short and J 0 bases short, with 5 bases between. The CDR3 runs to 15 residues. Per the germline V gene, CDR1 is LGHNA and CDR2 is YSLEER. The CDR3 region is CASSQQFSGANVLTF. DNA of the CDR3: TGCGCCAGCAGCCAACAGTTCTCTGGGGCCAACGTCCTGACTTTC.

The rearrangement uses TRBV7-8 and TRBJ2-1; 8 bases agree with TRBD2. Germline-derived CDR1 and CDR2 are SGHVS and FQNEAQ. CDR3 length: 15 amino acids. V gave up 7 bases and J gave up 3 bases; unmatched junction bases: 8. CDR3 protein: CASTSRRGVYNEQFF. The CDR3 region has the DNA TGTGCCAGCACCTCTCGGCGGGGGGTCTACAATGAGCAGTTCTTC.

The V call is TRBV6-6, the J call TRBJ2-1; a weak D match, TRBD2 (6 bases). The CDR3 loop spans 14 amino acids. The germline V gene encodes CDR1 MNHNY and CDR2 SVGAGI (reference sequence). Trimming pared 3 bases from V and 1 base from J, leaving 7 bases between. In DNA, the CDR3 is TGTGCCAGCAGTTATGGGGGGTCCTACAATGAGCAGTTCTTC. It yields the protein CASSYGGSYNEQFF.

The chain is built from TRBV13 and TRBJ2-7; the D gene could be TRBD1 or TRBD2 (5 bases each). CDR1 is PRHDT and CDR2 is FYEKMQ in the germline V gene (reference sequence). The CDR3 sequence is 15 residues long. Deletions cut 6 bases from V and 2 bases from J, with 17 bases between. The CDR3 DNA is TGTGCCAGCAGGCATACCGGGACGCCTACCTACGAGCAGTACTTC. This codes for CASRHTGTPTYEQYF.

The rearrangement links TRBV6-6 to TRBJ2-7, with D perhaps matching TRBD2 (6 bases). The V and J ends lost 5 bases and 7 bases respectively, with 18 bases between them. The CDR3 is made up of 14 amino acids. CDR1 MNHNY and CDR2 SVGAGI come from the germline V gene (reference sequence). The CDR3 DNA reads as TGTGCCAGCAGTCAGACTAGACTCTCGGGAGAGCAGTACTTC. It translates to CASSQTRLSGEQYF.

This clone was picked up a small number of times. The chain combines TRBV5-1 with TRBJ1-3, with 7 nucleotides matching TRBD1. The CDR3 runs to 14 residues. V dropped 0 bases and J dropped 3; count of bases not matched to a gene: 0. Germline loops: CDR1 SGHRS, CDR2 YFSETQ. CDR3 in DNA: TGCGCCAGCAGCTTGGGACAGGGTGGAAACACCATATATTTT. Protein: CASSLGQGGNTIYF.